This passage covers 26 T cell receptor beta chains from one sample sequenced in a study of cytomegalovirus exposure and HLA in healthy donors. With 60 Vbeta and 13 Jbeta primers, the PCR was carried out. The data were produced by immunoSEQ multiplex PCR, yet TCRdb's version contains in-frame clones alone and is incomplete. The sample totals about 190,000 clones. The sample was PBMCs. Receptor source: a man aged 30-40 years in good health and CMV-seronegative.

CDR3 nucleotides: TGTGCCTGGAGTGTACTCGACAGCAATGAGCAGTTCTTC. As protein: CAWSVLDSNEQFF. The chain combines TRBV30 with TRBJ2-1; D is possibly TRBD1 (5 bases). Germline CDR1 GTSNPN, CDR2 SVGIG (reference sequence). The CDR3 loop spans 13 amino acids. Trimming stripped 0 bases from V and 6 bases from J, with 9 bases between. Variable domain in full (rest from reference TRBV30 and TRBJ2-1): SQTIHQWPATLVQPVGSPLSLECTVEGTSNPNLYWYRQAAGRGLQLLFYSVGIGQISSEVPQNLSASRPQDRQFILSSKKLLLSDSGFYLCAWSVLDSNEQFFGPGTRLTVL.

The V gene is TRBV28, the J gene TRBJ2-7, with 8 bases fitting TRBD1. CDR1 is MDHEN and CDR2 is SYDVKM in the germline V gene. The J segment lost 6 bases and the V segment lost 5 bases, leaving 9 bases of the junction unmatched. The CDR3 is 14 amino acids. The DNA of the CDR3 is TGTGCCAGCAGTCCAGGACAGGGCATAGGCGAGCAGTACTTC. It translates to CASSPGQGIGEQYF.

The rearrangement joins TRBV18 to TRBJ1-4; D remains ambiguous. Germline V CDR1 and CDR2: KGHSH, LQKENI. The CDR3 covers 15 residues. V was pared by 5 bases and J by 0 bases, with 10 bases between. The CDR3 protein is CASSGREATNEKLFF. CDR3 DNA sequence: TGTGCCAGCTCAGGGAGGGAGGCAACTAATGAAAAACTGTTTTTT.

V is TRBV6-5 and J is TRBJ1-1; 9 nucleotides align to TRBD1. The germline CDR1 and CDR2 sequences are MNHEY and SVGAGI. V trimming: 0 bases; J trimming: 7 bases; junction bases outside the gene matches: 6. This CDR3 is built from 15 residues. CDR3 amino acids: CASSYSGQGHLEAFF. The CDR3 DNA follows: TGTGCCAGCAGTTACTCGGGACAGGGCCACCTTGAAGCTTTCTTT.

CDR3 residues: CASGPDGAYEQYF. For the CDR3, the DNA is TGTGCTAGTGGACCTGACGGAGCCTACGAGCAGTACTTC. This sequence joins TRBV12-5 and TRBJ2-7; D not resolved. This CDR3 spans 13 amino acids. V was pared by 6 bases and J by 2 bases, with 11 bases between. Germline V gene sequence: CDR1 LGHNT, CDR2 FRNRAP.

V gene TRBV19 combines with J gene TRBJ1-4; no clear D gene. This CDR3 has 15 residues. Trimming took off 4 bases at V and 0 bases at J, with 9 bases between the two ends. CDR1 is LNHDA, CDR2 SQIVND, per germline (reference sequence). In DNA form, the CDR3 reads TGTGCCAGTAGTAAGAACAGATCAACTAATGAAAAACTGTTTTTT. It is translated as CASSKNRSTNEKLFF. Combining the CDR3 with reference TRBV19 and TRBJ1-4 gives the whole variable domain DGGITQSPKYLFRKEGQNVTLSCEQNLNHDAMYWYRQDPGQGLRLIYYSQIVNDFQKGDIAEGYSVSREKKESFPLTVTSAQKNPTAFYLCASSKNRSTNEKLFFGSGTQLSVL.

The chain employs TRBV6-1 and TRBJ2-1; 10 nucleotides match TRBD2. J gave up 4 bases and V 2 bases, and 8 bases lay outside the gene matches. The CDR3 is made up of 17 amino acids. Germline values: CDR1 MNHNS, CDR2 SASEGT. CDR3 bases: TGTGCCAGCAGTGAACGGACTAGCGGACCCCTATACAATGAGCAGTTCTTC. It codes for CASSERTSGPLYNEQFF.

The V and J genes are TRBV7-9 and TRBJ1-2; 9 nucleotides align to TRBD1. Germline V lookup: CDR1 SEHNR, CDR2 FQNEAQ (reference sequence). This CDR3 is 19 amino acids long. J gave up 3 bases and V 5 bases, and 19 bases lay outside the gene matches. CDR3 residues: CASSDGLNKQGALHYGYTF. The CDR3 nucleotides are TGTGCCAGCAGCGACGGATTGAATAAACAGGGGGCCCTCCACTATGGCTACACCTTC.

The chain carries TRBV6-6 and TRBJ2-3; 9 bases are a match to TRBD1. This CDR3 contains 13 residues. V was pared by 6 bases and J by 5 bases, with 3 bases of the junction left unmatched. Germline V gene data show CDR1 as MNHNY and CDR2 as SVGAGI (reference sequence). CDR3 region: CASRWDREDTQYF. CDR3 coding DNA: TGTGCCAGCAGATGGGACAGGGAAGATACGCAGTATTTT.

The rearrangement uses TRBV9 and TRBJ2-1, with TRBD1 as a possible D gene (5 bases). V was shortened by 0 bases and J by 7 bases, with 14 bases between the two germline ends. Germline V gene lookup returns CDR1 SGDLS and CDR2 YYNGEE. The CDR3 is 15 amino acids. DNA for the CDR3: TGTGCCAGCAGCGTAGCTACGACAGTCGGAAATGAGCAGTTCTTC. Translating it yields CASSVATTVGNEQFF.

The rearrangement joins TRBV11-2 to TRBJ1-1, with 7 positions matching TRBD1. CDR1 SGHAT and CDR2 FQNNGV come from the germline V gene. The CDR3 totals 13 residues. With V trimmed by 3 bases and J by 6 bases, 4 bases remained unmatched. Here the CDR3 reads CASSFEGAAEAFF. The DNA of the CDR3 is TGTGCCAGCAGCTTTGAGGGGGCGGCTGAAGCTTTCTTT. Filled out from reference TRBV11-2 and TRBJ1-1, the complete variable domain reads EAGVAQSPRYKIIEKRQSVAFWCNPISGHATLYWYQQILGQGPKLLIQFQNNGVVDDSQLPKDRFSAERLKGVDSTLKIQPAKLEDSAVYLCASSFEGAAEAFFGQGTRLTVV.

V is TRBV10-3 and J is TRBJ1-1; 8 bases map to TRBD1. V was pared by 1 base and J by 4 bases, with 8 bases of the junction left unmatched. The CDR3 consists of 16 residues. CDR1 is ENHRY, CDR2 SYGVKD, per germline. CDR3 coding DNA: TGTGCCATCAGTGAGTTATCCCAGGGGGCGGGCACTGAAGCTTTCTTT. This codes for CAISELSQGAGTEAFF.

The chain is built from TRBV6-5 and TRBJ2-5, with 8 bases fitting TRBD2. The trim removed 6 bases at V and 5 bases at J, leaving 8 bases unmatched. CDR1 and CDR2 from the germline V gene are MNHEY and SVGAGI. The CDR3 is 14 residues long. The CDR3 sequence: CASSVAGLLETQYF. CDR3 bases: TGTGCCAGCAGCGTAGCGGGATTATTGGAGACCCAGTACTTC.

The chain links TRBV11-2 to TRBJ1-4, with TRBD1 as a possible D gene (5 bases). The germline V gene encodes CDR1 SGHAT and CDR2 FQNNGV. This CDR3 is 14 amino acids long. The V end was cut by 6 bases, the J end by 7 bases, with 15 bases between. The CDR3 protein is CASSIGQGGEKLFF. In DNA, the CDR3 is TGTGCCAGCAGTATAGGGCAGGGCGGTGAAAAACTGTTTTTT.

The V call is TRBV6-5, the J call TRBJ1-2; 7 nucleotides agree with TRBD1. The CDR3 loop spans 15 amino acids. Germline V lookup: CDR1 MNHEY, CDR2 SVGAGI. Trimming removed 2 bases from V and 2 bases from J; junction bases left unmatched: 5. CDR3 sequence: CASSYVAGGNYGYTF. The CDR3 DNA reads TGTGCCAGCAGTTACGTCGCAGGGGGAAACTATGGCTACACCTTC.

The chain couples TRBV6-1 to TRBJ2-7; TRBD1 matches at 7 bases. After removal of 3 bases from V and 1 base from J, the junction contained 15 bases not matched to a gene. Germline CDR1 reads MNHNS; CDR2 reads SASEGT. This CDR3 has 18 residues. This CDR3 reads CASSDLASGGRGSYEQYF. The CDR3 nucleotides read TGTGCCAGCAGTGACCTCGCTTCAGGGGGAAGGGGTTCCTACGAGCAGTACTTC.

The CDR3 here is CSAPGEGEWDTQYF. Written as DNA, the CDR3 is TGCAGCGCCCCCGGGGAGGGTGAATGGGATACGCAGTATTTT. The J gene is TRBJ2-3, the V gene TRBV29-1; 7 bases agree with TRBD2. Germline lookup yields CDR1 SQVTM and CDR2 ANQGSEA. The CDR3 extends over 14 amino acids. V lost 7 bases to trimming and J lost 6 bases; unmatched junction nucleotides: 13.

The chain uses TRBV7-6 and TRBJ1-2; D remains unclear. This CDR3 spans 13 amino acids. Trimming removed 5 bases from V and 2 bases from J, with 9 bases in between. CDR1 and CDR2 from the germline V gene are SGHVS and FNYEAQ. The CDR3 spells CASSLGRNYGYTF. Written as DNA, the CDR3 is TGTGCCAGCAGCCTAGGGAGGAACTATGGCTACACCTTC.

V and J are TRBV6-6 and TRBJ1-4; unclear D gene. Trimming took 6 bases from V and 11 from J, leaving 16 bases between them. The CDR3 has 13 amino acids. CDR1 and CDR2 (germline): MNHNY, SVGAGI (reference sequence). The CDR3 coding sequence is TGTGCCAGCAGCCCGACCGATGACGGGAAACTGTTTTTT. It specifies CASSPTDDGKLFF.

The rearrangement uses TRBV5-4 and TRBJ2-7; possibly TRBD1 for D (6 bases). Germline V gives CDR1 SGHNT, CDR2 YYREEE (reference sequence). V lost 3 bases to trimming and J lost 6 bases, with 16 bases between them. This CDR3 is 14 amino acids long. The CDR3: CASSSPQGSGEQYF. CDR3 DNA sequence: TGTGCCAGCAGCTCCCCACAGGGTTCAGGCGAGCAGTACTTC.

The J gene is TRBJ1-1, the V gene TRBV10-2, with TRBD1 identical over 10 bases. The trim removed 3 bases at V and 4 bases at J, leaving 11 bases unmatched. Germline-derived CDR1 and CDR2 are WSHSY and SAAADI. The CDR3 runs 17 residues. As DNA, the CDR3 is TGCGCCAGCAGTGACCCCCGGGACAGGGGATTGGGCACTGAAGCTTTCTTT. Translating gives CASSDPRDRGLGTEAFF.

CDR3 nucleotides: TGTGCCTGGAGGAGGTGGGCCGGGGAGCTGTTTTTT. This sequence encodes CAWRRWAGELFF. V usage is TRBV30 and J usage is TRBJ2-2; D is ambiguous. The CDR3 extends over 12 amino acids. In germline, CDR1 is GTSNPN, CDR2 SVGIG (reference sequence). V was pared by 3 bases and J by 6 bases, with 8 bases between.

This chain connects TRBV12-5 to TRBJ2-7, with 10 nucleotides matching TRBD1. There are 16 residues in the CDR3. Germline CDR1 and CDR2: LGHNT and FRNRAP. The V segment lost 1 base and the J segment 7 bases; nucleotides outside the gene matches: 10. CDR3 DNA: TGTGCTAGTGGTTTGGAAACCGGGACAGGGGCTGGGGAGCAGTACTTC. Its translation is CASGLETGTGAGEQYF.

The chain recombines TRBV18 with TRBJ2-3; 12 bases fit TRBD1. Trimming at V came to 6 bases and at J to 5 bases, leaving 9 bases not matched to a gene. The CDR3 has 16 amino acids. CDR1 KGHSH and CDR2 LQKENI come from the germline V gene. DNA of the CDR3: TGTGCCAGCTCCCCTTCCGGGACAGGGGGCAGAGATACGCAGTATTTT. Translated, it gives CASSPSGTGGRDTQYF.

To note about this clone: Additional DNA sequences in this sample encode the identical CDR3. CDR3 sequence reads: CASSQLGTFYEQYF. The CDR3 bases are TGTGCCAGCAGCCAACTGGGCACCTTCTACGAGCAGTACTTC. The chain recombines TRBV14 with TRBJ2-7; D remains unclear. The CDR3 has 14 amino acids. CDR1 is SGHDN and CDR2 is FVKESK in the germline V gene. The V end lost 2 bases, the J end lost 3 bases, and 11 bases lay between the germline ends.

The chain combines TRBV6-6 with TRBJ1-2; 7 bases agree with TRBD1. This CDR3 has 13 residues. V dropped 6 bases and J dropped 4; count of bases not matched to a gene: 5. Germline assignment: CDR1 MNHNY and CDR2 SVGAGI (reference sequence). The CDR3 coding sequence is TGTGCCAGCAGGTATGGGACAGCCTATGGCTACACCTTC. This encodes CASRYGTAYGYTF.